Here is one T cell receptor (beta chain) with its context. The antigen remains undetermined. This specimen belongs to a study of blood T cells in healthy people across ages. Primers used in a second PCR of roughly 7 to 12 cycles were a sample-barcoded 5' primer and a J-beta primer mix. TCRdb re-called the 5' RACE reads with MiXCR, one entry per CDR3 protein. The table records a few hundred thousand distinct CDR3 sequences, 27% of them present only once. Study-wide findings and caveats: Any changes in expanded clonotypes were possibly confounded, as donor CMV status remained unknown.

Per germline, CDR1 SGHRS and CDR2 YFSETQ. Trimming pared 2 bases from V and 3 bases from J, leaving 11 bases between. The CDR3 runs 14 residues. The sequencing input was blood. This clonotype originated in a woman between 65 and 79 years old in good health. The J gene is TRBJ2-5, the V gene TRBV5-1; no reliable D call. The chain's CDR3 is CASSFYSSEETQYF. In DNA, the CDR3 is TGCGCCAGCAGCTTTTATTCCTCCGAAGAGACCCAGTACTTC.